This TCR beta chain was captured in a study of T-cell memory formation after mild COVID-19. As for the study in general: TCR clusters were mostly donor specific.

The CDR3 is 11 amino acids. Germline loops: CDR1 MNHEY, CDR2 SVGEGT. 5'RACE primed at constant segments yielded TCR alpha and TCR beta cDNA libraries bearing sample barcodes and UMIs. Each CDR3 protein is one row after TCRdb ran MiXCR on the 5' RACE reads. The table shows about 360,000 distinct CDR3 sequences, with approximately 13% occurring only once. Regarding the study as a whole: Contracting CD4+ clones lay largely in CM and EM, with CD8+ ones residing in EMRA. Pre-infection memory already had some responding clones, implying cross-reactive memory joined.

A word on this clonotype: Its antigen is currently unknown. Germline and junction disagree at one end, which may indicate a read error.

The sequencing sample was made of PBMCs or a T cell subset sorted from them (not recorded which). The chain joins TRBV6-2 or TRBV6-3 to TRBJ2-1, with a weak D call TRBD2 (5 bases). This clonotype was obtained from a man between 18 and 29 years old who had mild COVID-19 (a few samples of this study predate the infection). Cell type and time point are not known. The DNA of the CDR3 is TGTGCCAGCCGAGGGCCCCTCTCTTATCTCTTC. Its translation is CASRGPLSYLF.